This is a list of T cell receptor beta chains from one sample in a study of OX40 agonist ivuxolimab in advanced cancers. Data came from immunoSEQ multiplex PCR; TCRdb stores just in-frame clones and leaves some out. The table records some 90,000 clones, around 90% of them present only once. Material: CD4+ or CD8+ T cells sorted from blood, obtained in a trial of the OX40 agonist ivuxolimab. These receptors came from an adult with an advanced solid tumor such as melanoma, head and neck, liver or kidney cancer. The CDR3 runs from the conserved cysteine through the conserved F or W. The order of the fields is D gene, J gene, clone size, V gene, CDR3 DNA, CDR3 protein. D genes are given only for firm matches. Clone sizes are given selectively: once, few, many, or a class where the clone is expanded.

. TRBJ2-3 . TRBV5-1 TGCGCCAGCAGCTTGGGGGCGGGGACCACAGATACGCAGTATTTT CASSLGAGTTDTQYF
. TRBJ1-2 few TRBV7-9 TGTGCCAGCAGCCGAGCTGGGGGAGAGGATGGCTACACCTTC CASSRAGGEDGYTF
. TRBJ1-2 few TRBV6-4 TGTGCCGGGACCCTAGGTGGCTACACCTTC CAGTLGGYTF
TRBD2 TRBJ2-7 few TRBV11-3 TGTGCCAGCAGCATAAGCGGGGGGCCCTCCTACGAGCAGTACTTC CASSISGGPSYEQYF
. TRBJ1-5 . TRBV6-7 TGTGCCAGACAGGACGGGAGCAATCAGCCCCAGCATTTT CARQDGSNQPQHF
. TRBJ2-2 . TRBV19 TGTGCCAGTAGTACGGGGGTAAAGGACACCGGGGAGCTGTTTTTT CASSTGVKDTGELFF
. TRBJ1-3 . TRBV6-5 TGTGCCAGCCAATTTGGCTCTGGAAACACCATATATTTT CASQFGSGNTIYF
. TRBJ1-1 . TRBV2 TGTGCCAGCAGTGAATCAGGGGCCCCGAACACTGAAGCTTTCTTT CASSESGAPNTEAFF
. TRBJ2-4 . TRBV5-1 TGCGCCAGCAGCTTGGACCCCCCGAGGAACATTCAGTACTTC CASSLDPPRNIQYF
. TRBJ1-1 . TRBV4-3 TGCGCCAGCAGCCAAGATTTAATGGGGAACACTGAAGCTTTCTTT CASSQDLMGNTEAFF
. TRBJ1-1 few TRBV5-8 TGTGCCAGCAGCTTCGAGCCACTGGGTTGGGGTACGGAGTTAGGAGTGGGTTTCTTT CASSFEPLGWGTELGVGFF
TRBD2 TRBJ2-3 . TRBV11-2 TGTGCCAGCAGCAAACTAGCGGGGGCGTGGAATACGCAGTATTTT CASSKLAGAWNTQYF
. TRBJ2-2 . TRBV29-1 TGCAGCGTTGCCGGGGCGTCAAACACCGGGGAGCTGTTTTTT CSVAGASNTGELFF
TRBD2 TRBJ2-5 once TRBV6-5 TGTGCCAGCAGTTACTCCCGGGGGGGTCAGCAAGAGACCCAGTACTTC CASSYSRGGQQETQYF
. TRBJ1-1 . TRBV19 TGTGCCAGTAGCTCGTGGTCGGGCAAACCGAACACTGAAGCTTTCTTT CASSSWSGKPNTEAFF
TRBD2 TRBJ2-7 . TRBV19 TGTGCCAGTAGCCGGCGGGGGGTCTACGAGCAGTACTTC CASSRRGVYEQYF
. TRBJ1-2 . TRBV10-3 TGTGCCATCTTGGACATTAACTATGGCTACACCTTC CAILDINYGYTF
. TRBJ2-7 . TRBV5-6 TGTGCCAGCAGCTTGAGCGGGTTTGCGGGACGGACCTACGAGCAGTACTTC CASSLSGFAGRTYEQYF
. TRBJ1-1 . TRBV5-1 TGCGCCAGCAGCGGCCAGGGAGGGCGGGAGAACACTGAAGCTTTCTTT CASSGQGGRENTEAFF
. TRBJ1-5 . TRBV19 TGTGCCAGTAGCGAACAGGGACGGAGCAATCAGCCCCAGCATTTT CASSEQGRSNQPQHF
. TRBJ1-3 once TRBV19 TGTGCCAGTAGCGTAATTGACAGAACAGGAAACACCATATATTTT CASSVIDRTGNTIYF
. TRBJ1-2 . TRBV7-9 TGTGCCAGCAGCCCCGGGGGGATCAATGGAGGCTACACCTTC CASSPGGINGGYTF
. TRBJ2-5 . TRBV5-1 TGCGCCAGCAGCCAATCGGGGCGGGGGCCGGGAGAGACCCAGTACTTC CASSQSGRGPGETQYF
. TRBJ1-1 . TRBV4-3 TGCGCCAGCAGCCAAGTTAGGGGGAAGGAGGCTTTCTTT CASSQVRGKEAFF
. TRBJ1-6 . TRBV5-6 TGTGCCAGCAGCTTGGTCCCCAGTTCATTAAATTCACCCCTCCACTTT CASSLVPSSLNSPLHF
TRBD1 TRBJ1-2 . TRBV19 TGTGCCGCTCAGGGGGCAGCGGATGACTACACCTTC CAAQGAADDYTF
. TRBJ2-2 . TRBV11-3 TGTGCCAGCAGCGTAAGCGGTACCGGGGAGCTGTTTTTT CASSVSGTGELFF
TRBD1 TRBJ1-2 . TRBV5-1 TGCGCCAGCAGCTTGGACAGGGGAGGGGCTAGTGGCTACACCTTC CASSLDRGGASGYTF
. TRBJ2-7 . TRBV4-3 TGCGCCAGCAGCCAAGATCTGCCGGACGAGCAGTACTTC CASSQDLPDEQYF
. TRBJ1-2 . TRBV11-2 TGTGCCAGCAGCTTGGATAACTATGGCTACACCTTC CASSLDNYGYTF
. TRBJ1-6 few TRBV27 TGTGCCAGCAGTTTAGAAGGGACCTATAATTCACCCCTCCACTTT CASSLEGTYNSPLHF
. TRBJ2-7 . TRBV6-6 TGTGCCAGCAGCTCGGGACTTTACGAGCAGTACTTC CASSSGLYEQYF
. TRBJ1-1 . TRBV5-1 TGCGCCAGCAGCTCCGAGACAGAGAACACTGAAGCTTTCTTT CASSSETENTEAFF
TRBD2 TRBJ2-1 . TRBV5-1 TGCGCCAGCAGCTTTACTAGCGGGGGGGCAAATGAGCAGTTCTTC CASSFTSGGANEQFF
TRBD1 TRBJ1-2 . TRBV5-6 TGTGCCAGCAGCATACGGACAGGGCGGAGTGGCTACACCTTC CASSIRTGRSGYTF
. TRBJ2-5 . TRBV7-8 TGTGCCAGCAGCCCCGACGGGACTTCGGGTGGGACCCAGTACTTC CASSPDGTSGGTQYF
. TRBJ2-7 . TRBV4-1 TGCGCCAGCAGCCAAGAGGTAGCCGGGACCTTCTACGAGCAGTACTTC CASSQEVAGTFYEQYF
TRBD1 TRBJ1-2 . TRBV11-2 TGTGCCAGCAGCTCGGAAAGGGACAGGGGGCTCGGGGGCTACACCTTC CASSSERDRGLGGYTF
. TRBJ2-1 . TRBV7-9 TGTGCCAGCAGCTTAGCAGACAATGAGCAGTTCTTC CASSLADNEQFF
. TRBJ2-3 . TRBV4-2 TGTGCCAGCAGCCAAGTTCTGGCGGGAGATACGCAGTATTTT CASSQVLAGDTQYF
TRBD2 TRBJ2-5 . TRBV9 TGTGCCAGCAGCGTCCCCGGGGGGGCCGGGGTGGAGACCCAGTACTTC CASSVPGGAGVETQYF
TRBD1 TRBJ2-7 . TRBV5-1 TGCGCCAGCAGCTTAGGACAGGGATCCTACGAGCAGTACTTC CASSLGQGSYEQYF
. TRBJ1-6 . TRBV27 TGTGCCAGCAGTTTCGGTGGGGTAAAGGGTTCACCCCTCCACTTT CASSFGGVKGSPLHF
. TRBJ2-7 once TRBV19 TGTGCCAGTAGCGATGAGGGTCGGCTCTACGAGCAGTACTTC CASSDEGRLYEQYF
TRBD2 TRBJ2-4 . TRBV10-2 TGCGCCAGCAGTGGTAGCGGGGGTAACATTCAGTACTTC CASSGSGGNIQYF
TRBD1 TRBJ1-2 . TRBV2 TGTGCCAGCAGCCTAGGTTCGGGACAGGGATACGGCTACACCTTC CASSLGSGQGYGYTF
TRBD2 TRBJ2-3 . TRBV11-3 TGTGCCAGCAGCTTACAAGGTGGTGGTAGCGGGACAGATACGCAGTATTTT CASSLQGGGSGTDTQYF
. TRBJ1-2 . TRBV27 TGTGCCAGCAGTTTCAAGTATGGCGGCTCTAACTATGGCTACACCTTC CASSFKYGGSNYGYTF
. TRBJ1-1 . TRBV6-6 TGTGCCAGCAGTGCACCAGGGCTGGGCGCTGAAGCTTTCTTT CASSAPGLGAEAFF
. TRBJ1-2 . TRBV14 TGTGCCAGCAGCCAAACTAGACCCTCGGGCTACACCTTC CASSQTRPSGYTF
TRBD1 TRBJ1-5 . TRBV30 TGTGCCTGGAGTTCCACAGGGGGACAGCCCCAGCATTTT CAWSSTGGQPQHF
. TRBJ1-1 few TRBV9 TGTGCCAGCAACATAGGACCGGGGAACACTGAAGCTTTCTTT CASNIGPGNTEAFF
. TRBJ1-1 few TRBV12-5 TGTGCTAGTGGTTTGGGTAAAGCTGAAGCTTTCTTT CASGLGKAEAFF
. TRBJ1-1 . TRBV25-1 TGTGCCAGCAGTGATAGGGGGAACACTGAAGCTTTCTTT CASSDRGNTEAFF
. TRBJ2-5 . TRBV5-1 TGCGCCAGCAGCTTGTACACAGGACAAGAGACCCAGTACTTC CASSLYTGQETQYF